The rows below give T cell receptor beta chains drawn from one sample of a study of blood T cells in healthy people across ages. TCRdb re-analysed the 5' RACE reads in MiXCR, keeping a single row per CDR3 protein. This sample has around 780,000 distinct CDR3 sequences, with just over 55% found just once. The sample consisted of blood. All receptors come from a man aged 35 to 55 in good health. The CDR3 runs from the conserved cysteine through the conserved F or W. D genes are given only for firm matches. Only part of the rows carry a size: once, few, many, or a class if the clone is expanded.

j_gene | d_gene | v_gene | abundance | CDR3nt | CDR3aa
TRBJ1-5 | - | TRBV4-2 | - | TGTGCCAGCAGCCAAGGACCCCGGCAGGGTGGCAATCAGCCCCAGCATTTT | CASSQGPRQGGNQPQHF
TRBJ2-2 | TRBD1 | TRBV5-1 | - | TGCGCCAGCAGCCCGAAGGGACAGATGAACACCGGGGAGCTGTTTTTT | CASSPKGQMNTGELFF
TRBJ2-3 | TRBD2 | TRBV7-8 | - | TGTGCCAGCAGCTTAGCGTGGGCGGGGGGAGATACGCAGTATTTT | CASSLAWAGGDTQYF
TRBJ2-1 | - | TRBV6-5 | - | TGTGCCAGCAGTTACGGTCCGGTCGGGAGCTCCTACAATGAGCAGTTCTTC | CASSYGPVGSSYNEQFF
TRBJ2-7 | TRBD2 | TRBV7-8 | once | TGTGCCAGCAGCTTAGCTTTCGGACTAGTTACAGTCGAGCAGTACTTC | CASSLAFGLVTVEQYF
TRBJ2-5 | TRBD1 | TRBV29-1 | many | TGCAGCGTTGAAGACCTACAGGGGTTGGGGGAGACCCAGTACTTC | CSVEDLQGLGETQYF
TRBJ2-7 | - | TRBV29-1 | few | TGCAGCGTTGCCAATCCCCAGGGACTTTGGGGCGAGCAGTACTTC | CSVANPQGLWGEQYF
TRBJ2-7 | TRBD1 | TRBV18 | - | TGTGCCAGCTCACCACCGTCCCAGGGGGCGATCTACGAGCAGTACTTC | CASSPPSQGAIYEQYF
TRBJ1-2 | - | TRBV11-2 | few | TGTGCCAGCAGCTTAGGGGCAGGAATGTTCTATGGCTACACCTTC | CASSLGAGMFYGYTF
TRBJ2-7 | - | TRBV6-1 | - | TGTGCCAGCAGTGAATACGCGGGGAGCTCCTACGAGCAGTACTTC | CASSEYAGSSYEQYF
TRBJ2-7 | TRBD1 | TRBV7-9 | - | TGTGCCAGCAGTTACGGGACAGGGGCCCCCTACGAGCAGTACTTC | CASSYGTGAPYEQYF
TRBJ2-3 | TRBD2 | TRBV20-1 | - | TGCAGTGCTACTAGCGGGAGGTCGTATGGAATAGATACGCAGTATTTT | CSATSGRSYGIDTQYF
TRBJ2-5 | - | TRBV25-1 | - | TGTGCCAGCAGTGAATCGGGAAAGGAGACCCAGTACTTC | CASSESGKETQYF
TRBJ2-5 | - | TRBV29-1 | - | TGCAGCGTTGGGATGGGGGGGCTGGGGAGGACCTACAATGAGCAGTACTTC | CSVGMGGLGRTYNEQYF
TRBJ2-3 | TRBD2 | TRBV5-6 | few | TGTGCCAGCTGCTTGGGACTAGCGGGCAGGGATACGCAGTATTTT | CASCLGLAGRDTQYF
TRBJ2-3 | TRBD2 | TRBV9 | many | TGTGCCAGCAGCCCCCAGGGGCGGGGGGGCACAGATACGCAGTATTTT | CASSPQGRGGTDTQYF
TRBJ2-7 | TRBD2 | TRBV9 | - | TGTGCCAGCAGCGCCGCCGGGACTAGCTCCCACGAGCAGTACTTC | CASSAAGTSSHEQYF
TRBJ2-3 | TRBD1 | TRBV27 | - | TGTGCCAGCAGTTCCTTATGGGACTCCACCACCGGGACAGGGGTTAAAGATACGCAGTATTTT | CASSSLWDSTTGTGVKDTQYF
TRBJ2-1 | - | TRBV3-1 | - | TGTGCCAGCAGCCAAGATGAGGGCCGGCAGTTCTTC | CASSQDEGRQFF
TRBJ1-2 | TRBD1 | TRBV12-3/TRBV12-4 | few | TGTGCCAGCAGTTTATACAGGGGAATGGATGGCTACACCTTC | CASSLYRGMDGYTF
TRBJ2-1 | TRBD2 | TRBV20-1 | - | TGCAGTGCTAGAGATGGACTAGTTAAAGCTGTGTACAATGAGCAGTTCTTC | CSARDGLVKAVYNEQFF
TRBJ2-5 | - | TRBV7-3 | few | TGTGCCAGCAGTCAAACAGGGTTACAAGAGACCCAGTACTTC | CASSQTGLQETQYF
TRBJ2-1 | - | TRBV9 | - | TGTGCCAGCAGCGTAGTAAGCAGTAGCGGCGGGGGCCCTGGAAATGAGCAGTTCTTC | CASSVVSSSGGGPGNEQFF
TRBJ2-3 | - | TRBV12-3/TRBV12-4 | - | TGTGCCAGCAGTATGGGGAGTGCAGATACGCAGTATTTT | CASSMGSADTQYF
TRBJ2-5 | TRBD1 | TRBV6-2/TRBV6-3 | - | TGTGCCAGCAGGATACAGGGGGTCCAAGAGACCCAGTACTTC | CASRIQGVQETQYF
TRBJ2-7 | - | TRBV7-9 | - | TGTGCCAGCAGCTTCCCAGGGCTCTCCTACGAGCAGTACTTC | CASSFPGLSYEQYF
TRBJ2-7 | TRBD2 | TRBV14 | - | TGTGCCACCCAACTAGCGAACTACAATGAGCAGTACTTC | CATQLANYNEQYF
TRBJ2-3 | - | TRBV12-3/TRBV12-4 | - | TGTGCCAGCAGTTCCCCGGCAGACAGCACAGATACGCAGTATTTT | CASSSPADSTDTQYF
TRBJ2-1 | - | TRBV9 | - | TGTGCCAGCAGCCCCGATTTATCAGGACCTAATGAGCAGTTCTTC | CASSPDLSGPNEQFF
TRBJ2-7 | - | TRBV6-6 | - | TGTGCCAGCAGCTCTGGACAGATCCCCTCCTACGAGCGGTACTTC | CASSSGQIPSYERYF
TRBJ2-7 | TRBD2 | TRBV29-1 | - | TGCAGCGTTGCGACTAGCGGTTCCAATGAGCAGTACTTC | CSVATSGSNEQYF
TRBJ2-7 | - | TRBV18 | - | TGTGCCAGCTCGGGGACATTTGACACCACCTACGAGCAGTACTTC | CASSGTFDTTYEQYF
TRBJ2-1 | - | TRBV7-9 | few | TGTGCCCTCGGGGAAAGCTCCTACAATGAGCAGTTCTTC | CALGESSYNEQFF
TRBJ2-5 | - | TRBV20-1 | few | TGCAGTGGGGTGGCGGGACAAGAGACCCAGTACTTC | CSGVAGQETQYF
TRBJ1-3 | - | TRBV9 | - | TGTGCCAGCAGCGTACAGGAGCCAGGGTTTGGAAACACCATATATTTT | CASSVQEPGFGNTIYF
TRBJ2-1 | - | TRBV29-1 | - | TGCAGCGCCCAAGACCGACTCCAATTCAATGAGCAGTTCTTC | CSAQDRLQFNEQFF
TRBJ1-2 | - | TRBV7-9 | - | TGTGCCAGCAGCCTCCAGACGGGAAATGGCTACACCTTC | CASSLQTGNGYTF
TRBJ1-2 | - | TRBV7-9 | few | TGTGCCAGCAGCCCCTCTAACAAGGACGGCTACACCTTC | CASSPSNKDGYTF
TRBJ2-7 | - | TRBV28 | - | TGTGCCAGCAGGGACCCGAGCGGTTTCGGACGGAGCTCCTACGAGCAGTACTTC | CASRDPSGFGRSSYEQYF
TRBJ1-1 | TRBD1 | TRBV29-1 | - | TGCAGCGTTATGACAGGGGGTAACACTGAAGCTTTCTTT | CSVMTGGNTEAFF
TRBJ1-2 | TRBD1 | TRBV12-3/TRBV12-4 | few | TGTGCCAGCAGTTACGGGACAGCCGGTTATGGCTACACCTTC | CASSYGTAGYGYTF
TRBJ2-7 | - | TRBV6-6 | few | TGTGCCAGCAGCCTATGGGCGGAGGTCCAGTACTTC | CASSLWAEVQYF
TRBJ1-2 | - | TRBV20-1 | - | TGCAGCACCTCTCGAGGGGGACGGTCCTATGGCTACACCTTC | CSTSRGGRSYGYTF
TRBJ1-6 | - | TRBV2 | - | TGTGCCAGCTATCCAGTCTATAATTCACCCCTCCACTTT | CASYPVYNSPLHF
TRBJ2-1 | - | TRBV6-1 | - | TGTGCCAGCAGCTCCCCCTCAGGGGGGGGGCCCGGCAATGAGCAGTTCTTC | CASSSPSGGGPGNEQFF
TRBJ1-1 | - | TRBV11-3 | - | TGTGCCAGCAGCTTAGAGGTGACAAGGGGAGGTGAAGCTTTCTTT | CASSLEVTRGGEAFF
TRBJ1-2 | TRBD1 | TRBV5-6 | few | TGTGCCAGCAACCCCAGGGGGACGGATGGCTACACCTTC | CASNPRGTDGYTF
TRBJ1-1 | - | TRBV7-9 | - | TGTGCCAGCAGCCAACGTAAGGGGGGCACTGAAGCTTTCTTT | CASSQRKGGTEAFF
TRBJ1-4 | - | TRBV13 | - | TGTGCCAGCAGCCCCCTCCAGGGTACTAATGAAAAACTGTTTTTT | CASSPLQGTNEKLFF
TRBJ2-1 | - | TRBV4-2 | - | TGTGCCAGCAGCCGACCCCAAGGAGGCAGGGGTAACAATGAGCAGTTCTTC | CASSRPQGGRGNNEQFF
TRBJ2-6 | - | TRBV27 | - | TGTGCCAGCAGTCCCTCGGGCAGGGTCGGGGCCAACGTCCTGACTTTC | CASSPSGRVGANVLTF
TRBJ1-6 | - | TRBV12-3/TRBV12-4 | - | TGTGCCAGCAGTTTAGGGGCAGTTAATTCACCCCTCCACTTT | CASSLGAVNSPLHF
TRBJ2-7 | - | TRBV29-1 | - | TGCAGCGTAGGCCGTACCAACAATGAGCAGTACTTC | CSVGRTNNEQYF
TRBJ1-1 | - | TRBV7-9 | - | TGTGCCAGCAGCTTTGGGGTGGTCAGGGAGAACACTGAAGCTTTCTTT | CASSFGVVRENTEAFF
TRBJ2-7 | - | TRBV5-1 | - | TGCGCCAGCAGCTTTTCGAGCGGGTCGAGCTCCTACAATGAGCAGTACTTC | CASSFSSGSSSYNEQYF